Given below is one TCR beta chain in context. What it binds is not known. These data come from a study of identical twins. Study-wide points: Out-of-frame alpha sequences common to twins were enriched for low generation probability. Twins shared beta out-of-frame sequences in excess, but this excess was weaker. Compared with models, monozygotic twins showed more out-of-frame TCR alpha sharing.

This CDR3 region has 16 residues. Germline CDR1 is SGDLS and CDR2 is YYNGEE. V shed 3 bases and J shed 4 bases, with 19 bases lying between them. Template switching, a step in the protocol, added a universal primer site, and cDNA carried unique molecular identifiers. TCRdb processed the 5' RACE reads anew with MiXCR; each CDR3 protein has one entry. Among 410,000 or so distinct CDR3 sequences listed, 18% were seen once. The chain joins TRBV9 to TRBJ2-5; D may be TRBD2 (7 bases). Sequencing was done on a sample of naive T cells sorted from blood. The sequence derives from a man in his fifties or sixties in good health. The CDR3 DNA sequence: TGTGCCAGCAGCGCCGGTGGGGGGGGCAGCGGAGAGACCCAGTACTTC. Translated: CASSAGGGGSGETQYF.